The 22 T cell receptor beta chains given below trace back to one sample, sequenced in a study of neurological immune-mediated disorders. The time point: longitudinal time-point 1 (baseline). TCRdb used MiXCR to reprocess the 5' RACE reads, holding one entry per CDR3 protein. The sample includes tens of thousands of distinct CDR3 sequences, about 10% seen only once; the top ten take approximately 9.6%. Sequencing used PBMCs. The receptors shown here come from a man aged 30-40 years in good health.

About this clonotype itself: One junction end disagrees with the germline gene, perhaps due to a read error. The V gene is TRBV12-3 or TRBV12-4, the J gene TRBJ2-3; tentative D call: TRBD2 (5 bases). CDR3 length: 12 residues. The CDR3 reads CAGSLVRGTQYF. The CDR3, as DNA: TGCGCCGGCAGTTTAGTTCGGGGAACGCAGTATTTT.

This clonotype was picked up a small number of times. The J gene is TRBJ2-7, the V gene TRBV20-1; 15 bases map to TRBD2. V was pared by 3 bases and J by 0 bases, with 3 bases of the junction left unmatched. Germline V lookup: CDR1 DFQATT, CDR2 SNEGSKA (reference sequence). CDR3 length equals 16 residues. CDR3 in DNA: TGCAGTGCTAGGGGGACTAGCGGGAGGAGCTCCTACGAGCAGTACTTC. Its protein product is CSARGTSGRSSYEQYF.

As regards this clonotype: A read error may explain this, as a much larger clone is one base away. The chain recombines TRBV21-1 with TRBJ2-7. TRBV21-1 is given as a pseudogene. The CDR3 consists of 15 residues. CDR3 in amino acids: CVSSKIWQPSYEQYF. In nucleotides, the CDR3 is TGTGTCAGCAGCAAAATTTGGCAGCCATCCTACGAGCAGTACTTC.

This clonotype appeared many times. This sequence joins TRBV20-1 and TRBJ1-2; tentatively, D is TRBD1 (5 bases). The CDR3 runs to 13 residues. V shed 5 bases and J shed 1 base, with 11 bases lying between them. CDR1 and CDR2 (germline): DFQATT, SNEGSKA (reference sequence). CDR3 sequence: CSAADSLNYGYTF. The CDR3 nucleotides are TGCAGTGCTGCCGACAGTCTTAACTATGGCTACACCTTC.

This clonotype was counted at least ten times. J is TRBJ2-5 and V is TRBV18; no reliable D call. The CDR3 is made up of 12 amino acids. Germline assignment: CDR1 KGHSH and CDR2 LQKENI. V was clipped by 4 bases and J by 5 bases, with 8 bases between them. CDR3 bases: TGTGCCAGCTCACTATACAAGGAGACCCAGTACTTC. Translation gives CASSLYKETQYF.

A few counts support this clonotype. The chain couples TRBV7-9 to TRBJ1-1; D is ambiguous. This CDR3 contains 15 residues. V was clipped by 1 base and J by 7 bases, with 16 bases between them. Germline V lookup: CDR1 SEHNR, CDR2 FQNEAQ (reference sequence). DNA of the CDR3: TGTGCCAGCAGCTTAGTCTTGGGGAGGGCGGATGAAGCTTTCTTT. Translating gives CASSLVLGRADEAFF.

This clonotype was found many times. The V and J genes are TRBV7-9 and TRBJ1-2; TRBD1 matches at 7 bases. V shed 2 bases, J shed 4 bases, and the junction held 10 bases outside the gene matches. The CDR3 contains 16 residues. Per the germline V gene, CDR1 is SEHNR and CDR2 is FQNEAQ (reference sequence). The CDR3 DNA is TGTGCCAGCAGCTTATTATCGGGACAGCATTTCTATGGCTACACCTTC. It codes for CASSLLSGQHFYGYTF.

This clonotype has at least ten counts. V and J are TRBV4-1 and TRBJ2-7, with no clear D. The CDR3 consists of 13 residues. V gave up 4 bases and J gave up 6 bases, with 13 bases separating them. Per the germline V gene, CDR1 is MGHRA and CDR2 is YSYEKL. The CDR3 spells CASSLGQEFEQYF. CDR3 DNA: TGCGCCAGCAGCCTCGGCCAGGAGTTCGAGCAGTACTTC.

This clonotype has a count of ten or more. The chain links TRBV6-6 to TRBJ2-1; TRBD2 agrees at 12 bases. Germline CDR1 MNHNY, CDR2 SVGAGI (reference sequence). The length of the CDR3 is 13 residues. V gave up 10 bases and J gave up 10 bases; unmatched junction bases: 8. The CDR3 loop is CAMSSGRAGEQFF. Written as DNA, the CDR3 is TGTGCCATGTCTAGCGGGAGGGCCGGAGAGCAGTTCTTC.

In this sample, this clonotype turned up many times. The CDR3 reads CASSKGLGKNIQYF. The CDR3 DNA reads as TGTGCCAGCAGCAAGGGCTTGGGCAAAAACATTCAGTACTTC. The rearrangement joins TRBV6-1 to TRBJ2-4; D gene unclear. CDR3 length equals 14 residues. V gave up 6 bases and J gave up 3 bases, with 12 bases separating them. Germline V gives CDR1 MNHNS, CDR2 SASEGT.

V gene TRBV7-9 combines with J gene TRBJ2-7; possibly TRBD1 for D (6 bases). V was clipped by 6 bases and J by 7 bases, with 22 bases between them. There are 15 residues in the CDR3. CDR1 and CDR2 (germline): SEHNR, FQNEAQ (reference sequence). CDR3 sequence (DNA): TGTGCCAGCAGAGAAATTGGGACATACTTCGAGGAGCAGTACTTC. Residues: CASREIGTYFEEQYF.

This clonotype was detected only a few times. V gene TRBV29-1 combines with J gene TRBJ1-2; D not resolved. CDR1 SQVTM and CDR2 ANQGSEA come from the germline V gene. The V and J ends lost 2 bases and 4 bases respectively, with 11 bases between them. This CDR3 region has 13 residues. The DNA of the CDR3 is TGCAGCGTTGAAAAAGCTGCAGGCTATGGCTACACCTTC. This codes for CSVEKAAGYGYTF. Using reference TRBV29-1 and TRBJ1-2 for the parts outside the CDR3, the full variable domain is SAVISQKPSRDICQRGTSLTIQCQVDSQVTMMFWYRQQPGQSLTLIATANQGSEATYESGFVIDKFPISRPNLTFSTLTVSNMSPEDSSIYLCSVEKAAGYGYTFGSGTRLTVV.

This clonotype came up many times. The V call is TRBV5-1, the J call TRBJ2-3; 12 nucleotides agree with TRBD2. CDR1 SGHRS and CDR2 YFSETQ come from the germline V gene. J was trimmed by 0 bases and V by 4 bases; bases with no gene match: 9. The CDR3 runs 18 residues. For the CDR3, the DNA is TGCGCCAGCAGCCCACAAGGACTAGCGGGACATAGCACAGATACGCAGTATTTT. Its protein is CASSPQGLAGHSTDTQYF.

As concerns this clonotype: This may stem from a read error, because a much larger clone lies one nucleotide away. The J gene is TRBJ2-2, the V gene TRBV11-2; D remains ambiguous. The CDR3 sequence is 13 residues long. Germline V gene data show CDR1 as SGHAT and CDR2 as FQNNGV. Trimming stripped 7 bases from V and 0 bases from J, with 6 bases between. CDR3 loop: CASTLSNTGELFF. For the CDR3, the DNA is TGTGCCAGCACCCTCTCGAACACCGGGGAGCTGTTTTTT.

This clonotype was counted ten times or more. This sequence joins TRBV2 and TRBJ2-4; D is possibly TRBD2 (5 bases). This CDR3 contains 16 residues. V gave up 6 bases and J gave up 0 bases, with 15 bases separating them. CDR1 and CDR2 from the germline V gene are SNHLY and FYNNEI. The CDR3 nucleotides read TGTGCCAGCAGCCTCCGCGGGCCTTCAGCCAAAAACATTCAGTACTTC. It codes for CASSLRGPSAKNIQYF.

This clonotype was observed many times. This chain uses TRBV29-1 with TRBJ2-2, with 9 bases lining up with TRBD1. Germline assignment: CDR1 SQVTM and CDR2 ANQGSEA. This CDR3 spans 15 amino acids. V was clipped by 4 bases and J by 7 bases; unmatched bases: 10. Written as DNA, the CDR3 is TGCAGCGTTGCTCTCACTACAGGGGGCCGCGGGGAGCTGTTTTTT. Translated: CSVALTTGGRGELFF.

This clonotype was detected a few times. The chain recombines TRBV18 with TRBJ2-5; D remains unclear. The V gene lost 5 bases and the J gene lost 0 bases, with 10 bases spanning the gap. Germline loops: CDR1 KGHSH, CDR2 LQKENI. The CDR3 has 14 residues. Written as DNA, the CDR3 is TGTGCCAGCTCATCTACACAGTACCAAGAGACCCAGTACTTC. This gives the protein CASSSTQYQETQYF.

In this sample, this clonotype turned up many times. The chain links TRBV2 to TRBJ2-2; TRBD2 matches at 11 bases. V trimming: 4 bases; J trimming: 4 bases; junction bases outside the gene matches: 5. The CDR3 has 16 residues. Germline V gene lookup returns CDR1 SNHLY and CDR2 FYNNEI. Written as DNA, the CDR3 is TGTGCCAGCAGTGGGGTAGCGGGAGGGCCCACCGGGGAGCTGTTTTTT. Translation: CASSGVAGGPTGELFF.

V usage is TRBV7-9 and J usage is TRBJ2-3, with TRBD2 identical over 7 bases. Per germline, CDR1 SEHNR and CDR2 FQNEAQ (reference sequence). V was pared by 2 bases and J by 4 bases, with 15 bases of the junction left unmatched. The length of the CDR3 is 18 residues. The DNA for the CDR3 is TGTGCCAGCAGCTTAAGGTCCGCGGGAGTCCCCGTGCCAGATACGCAGTATTTT. This encodes CASSLRSAGVPVPDTQYF. The variable domain in full, completed from reference TRBV7-9 and TRBJ2-3, reads DTGVSQNPRHKITKRGQNVTFRCDPISEHNRLYWYRQTLGQGPEFLTYFQNEAQLEKSRLLSDRFSAERPKGSFSTLEIQRTEQGDSAMYLCASSLRSAGVPVPDTQYFGPGTRLTVL.

This clonotype has at least ten counts. V usage is TRBV20-1 and J usage is TRBJ2-5, with D perhaps matching TRBD2 (6 bases). V shed 2 bases and J shed 2 bases, with 12 bases lying between them. Looked up from germline, CDR1 is DFQATT and CDR2 is SNEGSKA (reference sequence). The CDR3 has 14 residues. Written as DNA, the CDR3 is TGCAGTGCTAGAATCGGGGGACCGCAAGAGACCCAGTACTTC. Its translation: CSARIGGPQETQYF.

This clonotype appeared many times. This rearrangement joins TRBV7-8 to TRBJ1-5, with 7 bases lining up with TRBD1. Looked up from germline, CDR1 is SGHVS and CDR2 is FQNEAQ. Trimming cost V 2 bases and J 2 bases; bases outside gene matches: 0. This CDR3 is 14 amino acids long. The CDR3 loop is CASSLQGGNQPQHF. In nucleotides, the CDR3 is TGTGCCAGCAGCTTACAGGGGGGCAATCAGCCCCAGCATTTT.

This clonotype was detected only a few times. This rearrangement joins TRBV18 to TRBJ2-2, with D uncertain. The CDR3 has 12 amino acids. V lost 1 base to trimming and J lost 7 bases, with 4 bases between them. The germline V gene has CDR1 KGHSH and CDR2 LQKENI. In DNA, the CDR3 is TGTGCCAGCTCACCACTCTACGGGGAGCTGTTTTTT. Translating it yields CASSPLYGELFF.